This T cell receptor (beta chain) came from a study of shared clonotypes between healthy human individuals. Original data processing: Filtering differed, since immunoSEQ gave only junction sequences and no quality scores. Profiling relied on immunoSEQ multiplex PCR, and the TCRdb table lists in-frame clones only, not all of them. The V and J calls and the clone size are those of that table, but D and trimming were determined from the DNA. Of approximately 980,000 clones in the sample, around 80% were seen once. Both subsets, CD45RA+ naive and CD45RA-negative memory, were split from the CD4+ cells. The germline gives CDR1 SQVTM, CDR2 ANQGSEA. V was pared by 5 bases and J by 1 base, with 12 bases between. CDR3 length: 14 residues.

The V call is TRBV29-1, the J call TRBJ2-1; D is possibly TRBD2 (6 bases). The source material was memory CD4+ T cells sorted from blood. Subset: CD45RA-negative fraction. The source of this sequence is a man in his late teens or twenties in good health. The CDR3 region is CSVLGGKSYNEQFF. CDR3 bases: TGCAGCGTTCTCGGCGGGAAATCCTACAATGAGCAGTTCTTC.